The 29 T cell receptor beta chains below were found in one sample sequenced in a study of CD8+CD57+ T cells in acquired aplastic anemia. Genomic DNA acted as the template from which TCR beta VDJ combination and CDR3 sequence profiling were carried out. TCRdb used MiXCR to reprocess the reads, holding one entry per CDR3 protein. The sample shows 150,000 to 200,000 distinct CDR3 sequences, about 60% of them seen only once. The sample consisted of sorted CD4+, CD8+, or CD8+CD57+ T cells (not recorded which) from PBMCs. The receptors here all came from a human donor in good health.

The chain joins TRBV19 to TRBJ1-2; no reliable D call. The CDR3 consists of 14 residues. V was trimmed by 3 bases and J by 0 bases, leaving 8 bases between them. Germline V gene sequence: CDR1 LNHDA, CDR2 SQIVND (reference sequence). This CDR3 is CASSMSTANYGYTF. The CDR3 DNA follows: TGTGCCAGTAGTATGTCAACAGCTAACTATGGCTACACCTTC.

The chain has TRBV20-1 and TRBJ2-1, with TRBD2 identical over 11 bases. From germline, CDR1 is DFQATT and CDR2 SNEGSKA (reference sequence). The CDR3 contains 14 residues. J lost 10 bases, V lost 6 bases, and 11 bases had no gene match. CDR3: CSARLAGGQGEQFF. DNA for the CDR3: TGCAGTGCCCGCCTAGCGGGGGGCCAGGGGGAGCAGTTCTTC.

To note about this clonotype: Since a much larger clone is just one base distant, this may be a read error. The conserved phenylalanine or tryptophan is not found at the CDR3 terminus, so this likely reflects a read error. The V call is TRBV4-1, the J call TRBJ1-1, with unresolved D. Trimming pared 1 base from V and 3 bases from J, leaving 12 bases between. This CDR3 is built from 15 residues. Germline V gene lookup returns CDR1 MGHRA and CDR2 YSYEKL. The CDR3 here is CASSQVAGADTEAFL. The CDR3 DNA reads TGCGCCAGCAGCCAAGTAGCGGGTGCGGACACTGAAGCTTTCCTT.

CDR3 region: CASSLVPNEQYF. The CDR3 DNA reads TGTGCCAGCAGCTTGGTTCCTAACGAGCAGTACTTC. This chain connects TRBV5-6 to TRBJ2-1, with D hard to call. The closer fit of TRBJ2-7 to the DNA end suggests the J call may be wrong. The CDR3 spans 12 residues. Per germline, CDR1 SGHDT and CDR2 YYEEEE.

The chain carries TRBV7-2 and TRBJ2-1; 7 bases align to TRBD2. The V gene end was trimmed by 1 base and the J gene end by 15 bases; junction bases not matched to a gene: 6. This CDR3 has 12 amino acids. Per germline, CDR1 SGHTA and CDR2 FQGNSA. The CDR3 loop reads CASSLGLASWFF. The CDR3 nucleotides are TGTGCCAGCAGCTTAGGACTAGCATCTTGGTTCTTC.

This clonotype appeared many times. V gene TRBV20-1 combines with J gene TRBJ2-7; a possible D gene is TRBD1 (6 bases). Per germline, CDR1 DFQATT and CDR2 SNEGSKA (reference sequence). The ends were cut back, 5 bases at V and 4 bases at J, with 9 bases in the middle. CDR3 size: 11 residues. The chain's CDR3 is CSADGQYEQYF. The CDR3 bases are TGCAGTGCTGATGGACAGTACGAGCAGTACTTC.

This clonotype has a count of ten or more. The chain recombines TRBV9 with TRBJ2-3, with D perhaps TRBD1 or TRBD2 (5 bases each). The ends were cut back, 0 bases at V and 2 bases at J, with 7 bases in the middle. The length of the CDR3 is 14 residues. Germline V CDR1 and CDR2: SGDLS, YYNGEE. The CDR3: CASSVAGTTDTQYF. CDR3 DNA: TGTGCCAGCAGCGTAGCTGGGACCACAGATACGCAGTATTTT.

The rearrangement uses TRBV7-2 and TRBJ1-1; possibly TRBD1 for D (6 bases). This CDR3 spans 11 amino acids. Trimming left V 7 bases short and J 11 bases short, with 14 bases between. Germline CDR1 and CDR2: SGHTA and FQGNSA. The CDR3 sequence is CASTLTGLAFF. CDR3 DNA sequence: TGTGCCAGCACCCTTACAGGGCTGGCTTTCTTT.

CDR3: CASSWGVGDLSSTDTQYF. The CDR3, as DNA: TGTGCCTCATCATGGGGGGTGGGGGACCTTAGTAGCACAGATACGCAGTATTTT. The chain combines TRBV10-3 with TRBJ2-3; the D gene is possibly TRBD2 (6 bases). CDR1 is ENHRY, CDR2 SYGVKD, per germline. The germline V and J ends were trimmed by 11 bases and 0 bases, with 27 bases remaining between them. The CDR3 sequence is 18 residues long.

Only a few counts were recorded for this clonotype. The chain has TRBV30 and TRBJ2-3; 10 bases are shared with TRBD2. This CDR3 contains 15 residues. Germline V CDR1 and CDR2: GTSNPN, SVGIG (reference sequence). J gave up 1 base and V 2 bases, and 3 bases lay outside the gene matches. The CDR3 nucleotides read TGTGCCTGGAGTCCACTAGCGGGACGCACAGATACGCAGTATTTT. It specifies CAWSPLAGRTDTQYF.

The V gene is TRBV7-3, the J gene TRBJ2-7, with unresolved D. The CDR3 extends over 13 amino acids. The V end lost 2 bases, the J end lost 1 base, and 6 bases lay between the germline ends. Germline V gene sequence: CDR1 SGHTA, CDR2 FQGTGA. The CDR3 loop reads CASSLSESYEQYF. CDR3 coding DNA: TGTGCCAGCAGCTTATCGGAATCCTACGAGCAGTACTTC.

This clonotype turned up a few times. The V gene is TRBV5-1, the J gene TRBJ2-7; TRBD1 aligns across 8 bases. This CDR3 spans 14 amino acids. The V and J ends lost 4 bases and 0 bases, in that order; junction bases with no gene match: 3. Germline V gives CDR1 SGHRS, CDR2 YFSETQ. The CDR3 bases are TGCGCCAGCAGCGCGACAGGGGACTCCTACGAGCAGTACTTC. Translating it yields CASSATGDSYEQYF.

The genes are TRBV7-9 and TRBJ2-5, with 7 bases fitting TRBD1. The CDR3 sequence is 19 residues long. After removal of 5 bases from V and 6 bases from J, the junction contained 24 bases not matched to a gene. Germline values: CDR1 SEHNR, CDR2 FQNEAQ (reference sequence). CDR3 sequence (DNA): TGTGCCAGCAGCCGAAGGGCGACAGGGATCACCCCCGGGATACAGACCCAGTACTTC. It encodes CASSRRATGITPGIQTQYF. Filled out from reference TRBV7-9 and TRBJ2-5, the complete variable domain reads DTGVSQNPRHKITKRGQNVTFRCDPISEHNRLYWYRQTLGQGPEFLTYFQNEAQLEKSRLLSDRFSAERPKGSFSTLEIQRTEQGDSAMYLCASSRRATGITPGIQTQYFGPGTRLLVL.

This chain joins TRBV7-8 and TRBJ2-1; 11 bases align to TRBD2. The trim removed 4 bases at V and 6 bases at J, leaving 5 bases unmatched. Germline V CDR1 and CDR2: SGHVS, FQNEAQ. CDR3 size: 15 residues. DNA for the CDR3: TGTGCCAGCAGCTGGATACTAGCGGGAGTCAATGAGCAGTTCTTC. This gives the protein CASSWILAGVNEQFF.

This chain's CDR3 is CASSSRQSYEQYF. In nucleotides, the CDR3 is TGTGCCAGCAGCTCCCGACAGTCCTACGAGCAGTACTTC. The chain carries TRBV7-9 and TRBJ2-7; possibly TRBD1 for D (5 bases). Trimming pared 4 bases from V and 1 base from J, leaving 8 bases between. The CDR3 spans 13 residues. Germline assignment: CDR1 SEHNR and CDR2 FQNEAQ (reference sequence).

The chain joins TRBV7-2 to TRBJ2-5; 7 bases match TRBD2. J gave up 4 bases and V 2 bases, and 7 bases lay outside the gene matches. The CDR3 sequence is 15 residues long. Germline CDR1 is SGHTA and CDR2 is FQGNSA. The CDR3 coding sequence is TGTGCCAGCAGCTTATGGGGGGGGAGGCGAGAGACCCAGTACTTC. As protein: CASSLWGGRRETQYF.

This clonotype was observed a single time. The rearrangement links TRBV12-3 or TRBV12-4 to TRBJ2-1; D is unclear. This CDR3 is 11 amino acids long. Trimming stripped 5 bases from V and 6 bases from J, with 5 bases between. CDR3 amino acids: CASSIFNEQFF. Here the CDR3 DNA reads TGTGCCAGCAGTATCTTCAATGAGCAGTTCTTC.

The V gene is TRBV11-2, the J gene TRBJ2-7; D unresolved. Germline assignment: CDR1 SGHAT and CDR2 FQNNGV. With 3 bases removed from V and 4 bases from J, the gap between germline ends came to 10 bases. CDR3 length: 13 amino acids. CDR3 DNA sequence: TGTGCCAGCAGCTTTAGTGAGGCATACGAGCAGTACTTC. Encoded protein: CASSFSEAYEQYF.

The sample holds many counts of this clonotype. The rearrangement joins TRBV10-3 to TRBJ1-2; D gene uncertain. The CDR3 runs to 14 residues. V lost 0 bases and J lost 7, with 12 bases in between. Germline V gene data show CDR1 as ENHRY and CDR2 as SYGVKD. The CDR3 region has the DNA TGTGCCATCAGTGAGTCGTTACAGTCGGTTGGCTACACCTTC. It is translated as CAISESLQSVGYTF.

As concerns this clonotype: This clone may be a read error of a much larger clone one base away. The chain recombines TRBV5-5 with TRBJ2-7; TRBD1 aligns across 10 bases. V lost 3 bases and J lost 7; bases outside the gene matches: 10. The CDR3 contains 15 residues. The germline gives CDR1 SGHKS, CDR2 YYEKEE (reference sequence). The CDR3 DNA reads as TGTGCCAGCAGCTCCGGGACAGGGGTCCACAATGAGCAGTACTTC. This encodes CASSSGTGVHNEQYF.

As to this clonotype: One junction end does not reproduce the germline sequence, and a read error may be involved. The chain recombines TRBV5-1 with TRBJ1-1; 7 bases fit TRBD1. CDR3 length equals 14 residues. Germline assignment: CDR1 SGHRS and CDR2 YFSETQ. The CDR3 loop is CASSYVTGVTEAFF. In DNA form, the CDR3 reads TGTGCCAGCAGCTACGTTACAGGGGTCACTGAAGCTTTCTTT.

The V and J genes are TRBV7-9 and TRBJ1-1; a weak D match, TRBD1 (5 bases). CDR3 length: 17 amino acids. The V end lost 3 bases, the J end lost 6 bases, and 23 bases lay between the germline ends. Germline-derived CDR1 and CDR2 are SEHNR and FQNEAQ (reference sequence). Here the CDR3 DNA reads TGTGCCAGCAGCTTCCAATTGGGGGTTCCCGCCAGTGCTGAAGCTTTCTTT. This gives the protein CASSFQLGVPASAEAFF.

This clonotype was picked up one time. The chain couples TRBV20-1 to TRBJ1-1; the D gene is possibly TRBD1 (5 bases). The CDR3 loop spans 17 amino acids. The V and J ends lost 7 bases and 0 bases respectively, with 24 bases between them. Germline lookup yields CDR1 DFQATT and CDR2 SNEGSKA (reference sequence). The CDR3 spells CSGSLWGRELVNTEAFF. CDR3 DNA: TGCAGTGGAAGTCTGTGGGGCAGGGAGCTAGTGAACACTGAAGCTTTCTTT.

The chain combines TRBV24-1 with TRBJ1-1; TRBD1 agrees at 11 bases. Trimming at V came to 3 bases and at J to 4 bases, leaving 0 bases not matched to a gene. CDR1 is KGHDR and CDR2 is SFDVKD in the germline V gene. This CDR3 spans 14 amino acids. The CDR3 coding sequence is TGTGCCACCAGTGATGGACAGGGGGCCACTGAAGCTTTCTTT. Its translation is CATSDGQGATEAFF.

This clonotype occurred many times. V is TRBV2 and J is TRBJ2-3, with D hard to call. The CDR3 spans 12 residues. Germline values: CDR1 SNHLY, CDR2 FYNNEI. V shed 11 bases and J shed 0 bases, with 9 bases lying between them. The CDR3 sequence: CAGGFSTDTQYF. Written as DNA, the CDR3 is TGTGCCGGCGGTTTCAGCACAGATACGCAGTATTTT.

CDR3 bases: TGCGCCAGCAGTGAGGAGTCAGGGCAGAGGTCACCCCTCCACTTT. This encodes CASSEESGQRSPLHF. V gene TRBV10-2 combines with J gene TRBJ1-6, with D perhaps TRBD1 (5 bases). Looked up from germline, CDR1 is WSHSY and CDR2 is SAAADI. The length of the CDR3 is 15 residues. The germline V and J ends were trimmed by 2 bases and 10 bases, with 15 bases remaining between them.

Notes on this clonotype: A much larger clonotype is one base distant, so this may be a read error. The V gene is TRBV10-3, the J gene TRBJ2-7; D might be TRBD1 or TRBD2, each matching 5 bases. Germline assignment: CDR1 ENHRY and CDR2 SYGVKD. The CDR3 is made up of 16 amino acids. The germline V and J ends were trimmed by 11 bases and 2 bases, with 25 bases remaining between them. The DNA for the CDR3 is TGTGCCGGCAGTTACGACACCGGGACGGACACCTACGAGCAGTACTTC. It specifies CAGSYDTGTDTYEQYF.

This clonotype was picked up many times. The J gene is TRBJ1-4, the V gene TRBV29-1, with TRBD1 as a possible D gene (5 bases). The CDR3 consists of 16 residues. Germline-derived CDR1 and CDR2 are SQVTM and ANQGSEA. Trimming left V 0 bases short and J 4 bases short, with 15 bases between. The CDR3 nucleotides are TGCAGCGTTGAAGATTTGTCGCCAGGGCTTAATGAAAAACTGTTTTTT. It translates to CSVEDLSPGLNEKLFF.

The chain is built from TRBV24-1 and TRBJ2-1; TRBD2 matches at 7 bases. This CDR3 is built from 15 residues. The trim removed 5 bases at V and 4 bases at J, leaving 7 bases unmatched. CDR1 and CDR2 from the germline V gene are KGHDR and SFDVKD. Here the CDR3 DNA reads TGTGCCACCAGTGGCGGGAGAGGGACTTACAATGAGCAGTTCTTC. It is translated as CATSGGRGTYNEQFF.